This TCR beta chain was sequenced for a study of CD8+ T cells in alopecia areata. Study summary: The study gave treated patients oral tofacitinib at 5 to 10 mg twice daily. Tofacitinib ran for 6 to 18 months before 6 months off drug.

Overall study results and limits: Lesional scalp displayed greater clonality than normal scalp, most notably in alopecia totalis/universalis.

Treatment: oral pan-JAK inhibitor, 5-10 mg twice daily. RNA was extracted and reverse transcribed into cDNA as the sequencing template. Sequenced by immunoSEQ multiplex PCR; TCRdb stores in-frame clones only, minus some. The data show approximately 210,000 clones, around three fifths seen once. V was shortened by 4 bases and J by 4 bases, with 9 bases between the two germline ends. The CDR3 is 12 residues long. From germline, CDR1 is SQVTM and CDR2 ANQGSEA. Only a few counts were recorded for this clone. Antigen specificity is unknown. This clonotype originated in a human donor with alopecia areata. This chain joins TRBV29-1 and TRBJ2-3; D remains unclear. This specimen was CD4+ T cells sorted from blood, taken at week 24, from a patient treated with tofacitinib. The CDR3 sequence is CSVVKQADTQYF. CDR3 bases: TGCAGCGTTGTGAAGCAAGCAGATACGCAGTATTTT.